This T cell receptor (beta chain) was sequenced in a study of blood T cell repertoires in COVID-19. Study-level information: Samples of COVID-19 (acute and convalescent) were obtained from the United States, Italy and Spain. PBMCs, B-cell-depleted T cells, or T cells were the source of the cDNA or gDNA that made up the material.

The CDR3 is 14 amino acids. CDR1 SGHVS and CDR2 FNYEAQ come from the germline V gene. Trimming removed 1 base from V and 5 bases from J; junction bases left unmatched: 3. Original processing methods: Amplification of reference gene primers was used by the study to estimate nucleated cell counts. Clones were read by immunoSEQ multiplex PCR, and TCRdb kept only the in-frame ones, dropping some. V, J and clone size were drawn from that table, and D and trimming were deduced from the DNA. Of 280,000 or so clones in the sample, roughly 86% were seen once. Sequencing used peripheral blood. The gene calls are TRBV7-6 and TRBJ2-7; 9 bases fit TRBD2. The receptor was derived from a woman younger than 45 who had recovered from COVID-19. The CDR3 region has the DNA TGTGCCAGCAGCTTAGTAGCTAGCGGGGACGAGCAGTACTTC. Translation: CASSLVASGDEQYF.